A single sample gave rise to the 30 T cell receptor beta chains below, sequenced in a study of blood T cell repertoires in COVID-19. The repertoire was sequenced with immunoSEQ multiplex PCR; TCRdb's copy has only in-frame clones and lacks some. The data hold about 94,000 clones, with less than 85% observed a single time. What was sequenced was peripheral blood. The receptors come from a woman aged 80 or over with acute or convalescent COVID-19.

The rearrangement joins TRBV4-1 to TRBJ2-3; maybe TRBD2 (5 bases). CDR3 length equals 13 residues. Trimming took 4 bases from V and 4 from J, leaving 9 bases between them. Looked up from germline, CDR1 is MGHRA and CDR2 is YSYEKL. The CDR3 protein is CASSPLAPDTQYF. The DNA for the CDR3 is TGCGCCAGCAGCCCCCTAGCCCCAGATACGCAGTATTTT.

This chain's CDR3 is CASSWQGVTEAFF. In DNA form, the CDR3 reads TGTGCCAGCAGCTGGCAGGGGGTCACTGAAGCTTTCTTT. This rearrangement joins TRBV7-2 to TRBJ1-1; 7 bases map to TRBD1. J was trimmed by 4 bases and V by 4 bases; bases with no gene match: 3. The CDR3 runs 13 residues. CDR1 is SGHTA and CDR2 is FQGNSA in the germline V gene.

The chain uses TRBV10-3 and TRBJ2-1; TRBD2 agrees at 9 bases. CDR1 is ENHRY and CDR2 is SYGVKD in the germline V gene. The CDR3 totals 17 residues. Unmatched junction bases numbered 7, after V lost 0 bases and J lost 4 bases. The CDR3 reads CAISESISSGTYNEQFF. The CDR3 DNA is TGTGCCATCAGTGAGTCGATTTCTAGCGGGACTTACAATGAGCAGTTCTTC.

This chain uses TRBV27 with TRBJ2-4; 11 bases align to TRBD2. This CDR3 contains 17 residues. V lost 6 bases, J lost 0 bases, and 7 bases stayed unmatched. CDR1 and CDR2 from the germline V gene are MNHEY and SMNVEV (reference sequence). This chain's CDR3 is CASSPGLAELAKNIQYF. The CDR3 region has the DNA TGTGCCAGCAGCCCGGGACTAGCGGAACTAGCCAAAAACATTCAGTACTTC.

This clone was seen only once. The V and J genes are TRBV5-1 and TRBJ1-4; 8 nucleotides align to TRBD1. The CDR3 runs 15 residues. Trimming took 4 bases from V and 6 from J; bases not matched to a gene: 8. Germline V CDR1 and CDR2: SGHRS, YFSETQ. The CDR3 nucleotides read TGCGCCAGCAGCGGCACAGGGGGAGTTGATGAAAAACTGTTTTTT. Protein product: CASSGTGGVDEKLFF.

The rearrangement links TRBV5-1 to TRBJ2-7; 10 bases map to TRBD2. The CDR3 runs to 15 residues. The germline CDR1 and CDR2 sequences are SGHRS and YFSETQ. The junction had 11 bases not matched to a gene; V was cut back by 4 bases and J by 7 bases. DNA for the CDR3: TGCGCCAGCAGCATGGTCGCTAGCGGGAGTGGAGAGCAGTACTTC. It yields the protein CASSMVASGSGEQYF.

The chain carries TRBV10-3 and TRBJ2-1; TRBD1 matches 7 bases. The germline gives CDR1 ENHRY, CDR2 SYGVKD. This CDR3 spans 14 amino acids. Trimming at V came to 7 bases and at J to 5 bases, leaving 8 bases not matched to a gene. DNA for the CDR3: TGTGCCATCAACCCCGGGACAGCAAACAATGAGCAGTTCTTC. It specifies CAINPGTANNEQFF.

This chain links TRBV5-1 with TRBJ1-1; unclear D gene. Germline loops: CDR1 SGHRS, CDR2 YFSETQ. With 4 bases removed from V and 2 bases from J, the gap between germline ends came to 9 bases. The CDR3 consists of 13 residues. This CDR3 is CASSSQDNTEAFF. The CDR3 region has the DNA TGCGCCAGCAGCAGTCAGGATAACACTGAAGCTTTCTTT.

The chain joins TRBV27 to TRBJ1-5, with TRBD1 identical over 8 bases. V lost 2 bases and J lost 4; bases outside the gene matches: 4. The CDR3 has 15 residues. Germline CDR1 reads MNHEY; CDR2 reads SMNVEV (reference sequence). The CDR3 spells CASSLRTGTNQPQHF. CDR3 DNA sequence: TGTGCCAGCAGTTTAAGGACAGGGACAAATCAGCCCCAGCATTTT.

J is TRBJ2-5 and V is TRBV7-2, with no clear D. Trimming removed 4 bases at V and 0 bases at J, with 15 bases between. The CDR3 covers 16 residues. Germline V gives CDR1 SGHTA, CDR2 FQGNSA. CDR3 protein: CASSSSVVVNQETQYF. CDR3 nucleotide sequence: TGTGCCAGCAGCTCCTCGGTCGTGGTAAACCAAGAGACCCAGTACTTC.

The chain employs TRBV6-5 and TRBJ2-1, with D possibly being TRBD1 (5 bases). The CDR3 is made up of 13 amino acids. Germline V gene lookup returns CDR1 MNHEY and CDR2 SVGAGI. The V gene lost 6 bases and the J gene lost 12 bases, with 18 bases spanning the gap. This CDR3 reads CASSQGSSVAQFF. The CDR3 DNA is TGTGCCAGCAGCCAGGGAAGTTCGGTGGCGCAGTTCTTC.

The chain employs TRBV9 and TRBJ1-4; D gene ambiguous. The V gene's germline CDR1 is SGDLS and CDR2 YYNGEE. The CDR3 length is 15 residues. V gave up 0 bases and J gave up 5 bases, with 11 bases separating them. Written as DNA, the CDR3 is TGTGCCAGCAGCGTAGACGGGATAGGGAATGAAAAACTGTTTTTT. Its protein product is CASSVDGIGNEKLFF.

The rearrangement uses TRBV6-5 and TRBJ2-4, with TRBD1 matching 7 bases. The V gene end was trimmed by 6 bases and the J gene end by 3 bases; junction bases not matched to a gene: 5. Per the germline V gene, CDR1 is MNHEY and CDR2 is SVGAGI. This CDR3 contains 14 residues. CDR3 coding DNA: TGTGCCAGCAGCTTAGACAGGGTCAAAAACATTCAGTACTTC. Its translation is CASSLDRVKNIQYF.

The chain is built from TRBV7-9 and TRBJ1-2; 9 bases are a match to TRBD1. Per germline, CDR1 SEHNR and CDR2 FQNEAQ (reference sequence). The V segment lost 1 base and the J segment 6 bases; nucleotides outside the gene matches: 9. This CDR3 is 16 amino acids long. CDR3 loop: CASSLVPLTGGDGYTF. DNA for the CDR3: TGTGCCAGCAGCTTAGTCCCGCTTACAGGGGGCGATGGCTACACCTTC. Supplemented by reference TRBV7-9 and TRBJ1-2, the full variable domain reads DTGVSQNPRHKITKRGQNVTFRCDPISEHNRLYWYRQTLGQGPEFLTYFQNEAQLEKSRLLSDRFSAERPKGSFSTLEIQRTEQGDSAMYLCASSLVPLTGGDGYTFGSGTRLTVV.

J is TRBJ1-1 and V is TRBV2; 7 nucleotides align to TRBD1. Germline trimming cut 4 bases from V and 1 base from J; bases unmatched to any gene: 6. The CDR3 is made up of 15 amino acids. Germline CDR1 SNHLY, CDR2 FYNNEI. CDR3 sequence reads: CASSGRQGGNTEAFF. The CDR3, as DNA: TGTGCCAGCAGTGGTCGACAGGGAGGGAACACTGAAGCTTTCTTT.

The CDR3 region has the DNA TGTGCCAGCAGCTTAGGGGGAGCTGCTGGGGCCAACGTCCTGACTTTC. Amino acid sequence: CASSLGGAAGANVLTF. The gene calls are TRBV7-8 and TRBJ2-6; tentatively, D is TRBD2 (5 bases). The length of the CDR3 is 16 residues. Germline V gene data show CDR1 as SGHVS and CDR2 as FQNEAQ. Trimming left V 1 base short and J 2 bases short, with 9 bases between.

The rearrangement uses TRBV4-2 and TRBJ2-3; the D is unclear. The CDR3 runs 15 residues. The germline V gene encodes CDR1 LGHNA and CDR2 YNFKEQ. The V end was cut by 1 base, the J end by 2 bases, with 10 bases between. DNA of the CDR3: TGTGCCAGCAGCCAAGCCGACGGGTCCACAGATACGCAGTATTTT. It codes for CASSQADGSTDTQYF.

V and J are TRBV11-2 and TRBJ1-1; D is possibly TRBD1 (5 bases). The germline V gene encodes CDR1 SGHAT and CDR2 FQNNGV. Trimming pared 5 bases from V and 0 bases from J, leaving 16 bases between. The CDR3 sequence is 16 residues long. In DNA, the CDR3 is TGTGCCAGCAGCCCCACCTGGGGCGGATTGAACACTGAAGCTTTCTTT. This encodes CASSPTWGGLNTEAFF. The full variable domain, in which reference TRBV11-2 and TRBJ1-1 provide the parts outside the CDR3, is EAGVAQSPRYKIIEKRQSVAFWCNPISGHATLYWYQQILGQGPKLLIQFQNNGVVDDSQLPKDRFSAERLKGVDSTLKIQPAKLEDSAVYLCASSPTWGGLNTEAFFGQGTRLTVV.

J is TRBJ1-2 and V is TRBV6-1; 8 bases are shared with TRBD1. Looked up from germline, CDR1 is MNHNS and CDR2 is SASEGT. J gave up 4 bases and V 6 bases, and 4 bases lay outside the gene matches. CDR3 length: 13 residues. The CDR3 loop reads CASSSTGAYGYTF. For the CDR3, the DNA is TGTGCCAGCAGCTCGACAGGGGCCTATGGCTACACCTTC.

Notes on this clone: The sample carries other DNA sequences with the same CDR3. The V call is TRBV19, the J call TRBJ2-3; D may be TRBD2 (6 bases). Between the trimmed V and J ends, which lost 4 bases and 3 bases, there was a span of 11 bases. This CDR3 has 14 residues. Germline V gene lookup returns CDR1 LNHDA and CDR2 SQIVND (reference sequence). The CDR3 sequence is CASSTFGSTDTQYF. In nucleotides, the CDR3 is TGTGCCAGTAGTACCTTCGGGAGTACAGATACGCAGTATTTT.

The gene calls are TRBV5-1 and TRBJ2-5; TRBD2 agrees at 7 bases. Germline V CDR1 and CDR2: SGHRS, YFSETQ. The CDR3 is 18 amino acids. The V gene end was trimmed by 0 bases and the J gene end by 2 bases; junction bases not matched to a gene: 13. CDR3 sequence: CASSLVWERGPPQETQYF. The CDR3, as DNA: TGCGCCAGCAGCTTGGTCTGGGAGCGGGGTCCCCCTCAAGAGACCCAGTACTTC.

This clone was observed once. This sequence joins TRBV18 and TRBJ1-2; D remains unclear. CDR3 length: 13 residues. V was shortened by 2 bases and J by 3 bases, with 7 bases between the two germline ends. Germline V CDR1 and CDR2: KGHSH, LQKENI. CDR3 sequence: CASSPKEDYGYTF. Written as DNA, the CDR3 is TGTGCCAGCTCACCAAAGGAGGACTATGGCTACACCTTC.

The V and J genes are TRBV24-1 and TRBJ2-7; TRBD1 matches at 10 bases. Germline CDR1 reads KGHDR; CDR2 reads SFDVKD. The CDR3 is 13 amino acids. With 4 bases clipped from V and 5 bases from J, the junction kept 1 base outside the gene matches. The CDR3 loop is CATSEGTGDEQYF. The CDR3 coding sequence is TGTGCCACCAGTGAGGGGACAGGGGACGAGCAGTACTTC.

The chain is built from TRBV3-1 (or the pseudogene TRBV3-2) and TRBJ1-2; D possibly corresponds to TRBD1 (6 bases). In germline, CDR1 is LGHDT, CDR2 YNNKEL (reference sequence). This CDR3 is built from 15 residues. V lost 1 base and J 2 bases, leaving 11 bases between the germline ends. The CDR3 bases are TGTGCCAGCAGCCAAGGTCGCCAGGGGAACTATGGCTACACCTTC. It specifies CASSQGRQGNYGYTF.

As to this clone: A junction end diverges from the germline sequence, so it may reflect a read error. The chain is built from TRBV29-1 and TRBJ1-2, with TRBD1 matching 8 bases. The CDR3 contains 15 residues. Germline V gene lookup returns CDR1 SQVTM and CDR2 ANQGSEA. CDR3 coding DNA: TGCAGCGTTGAGGGTACGGACAGGGTTGCCTATGGCCACACCTTC. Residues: CSVEGTDRVAYGHTF.

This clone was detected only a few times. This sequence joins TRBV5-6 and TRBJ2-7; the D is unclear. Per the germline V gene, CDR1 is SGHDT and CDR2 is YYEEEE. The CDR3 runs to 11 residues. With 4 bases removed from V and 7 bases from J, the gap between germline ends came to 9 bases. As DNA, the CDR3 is TGTGCCAGCAGCCGAGTCGAGGAGCAGTACTTC. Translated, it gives CASSRVEEQYF.

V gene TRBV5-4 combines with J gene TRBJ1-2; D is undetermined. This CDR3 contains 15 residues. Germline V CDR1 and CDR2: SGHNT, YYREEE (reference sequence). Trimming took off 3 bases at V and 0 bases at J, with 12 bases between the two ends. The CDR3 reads CASSSERLTNYGYTF. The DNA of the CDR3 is TGTGCCAGCAGCTCAGAGCGCCTAACTAACTATGGCTACACCTTC.

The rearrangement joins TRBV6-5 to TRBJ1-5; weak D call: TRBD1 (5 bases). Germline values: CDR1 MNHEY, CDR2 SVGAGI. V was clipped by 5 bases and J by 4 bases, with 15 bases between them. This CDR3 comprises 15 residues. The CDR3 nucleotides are TGTGCCAGCAGTCTACAGGTTCGGGGGAATCAGCCCCAGCATTTT. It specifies CASSLQVRGNQPQHF.

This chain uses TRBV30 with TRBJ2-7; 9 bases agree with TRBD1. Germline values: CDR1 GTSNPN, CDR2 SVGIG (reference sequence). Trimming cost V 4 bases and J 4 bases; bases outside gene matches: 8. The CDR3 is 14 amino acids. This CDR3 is CAWTSGTGRYEQYF. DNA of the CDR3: TGTGCCTGGACCTCCGGGACAGGGAGATACGAGCAGTACTTC. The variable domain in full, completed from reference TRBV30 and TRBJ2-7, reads SQTIHQWPATLVQPVGSPLSLECTVEGTSNPNLYWYRQAAGRGLQLLFYSVGIGQISSEVPQNLSASRPQDRQFILSSKKLLLSDSGFYLCAWTSGTGRYEQYFGPGTRLTVT.

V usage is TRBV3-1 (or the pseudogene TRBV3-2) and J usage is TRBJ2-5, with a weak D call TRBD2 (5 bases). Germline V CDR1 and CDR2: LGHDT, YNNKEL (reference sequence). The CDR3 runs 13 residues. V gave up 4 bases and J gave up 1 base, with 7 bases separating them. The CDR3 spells CASSRGFQETQYF. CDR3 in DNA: TGTGCCAGCAGCCGAGGGTTCCAAGAGACCCAGTACTTC.